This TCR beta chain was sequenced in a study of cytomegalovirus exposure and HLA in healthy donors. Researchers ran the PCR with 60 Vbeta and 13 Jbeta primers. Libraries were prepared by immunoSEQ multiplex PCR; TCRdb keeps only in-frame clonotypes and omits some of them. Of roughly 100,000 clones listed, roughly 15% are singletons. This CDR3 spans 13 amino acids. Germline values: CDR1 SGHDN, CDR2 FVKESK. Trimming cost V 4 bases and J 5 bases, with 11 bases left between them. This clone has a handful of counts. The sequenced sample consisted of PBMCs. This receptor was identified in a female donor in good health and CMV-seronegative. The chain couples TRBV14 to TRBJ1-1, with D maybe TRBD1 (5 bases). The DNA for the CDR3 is TGTGCCAGCAGCCGACGCGGACATACTGAAGCTTTCTTT. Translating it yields CASSRRGHTEAFF. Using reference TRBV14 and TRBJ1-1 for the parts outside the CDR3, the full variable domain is EAGVTQFPSHSVIEKGQTVTLRCDPISGHDNLYWYRRVMGKEIKFLLHFVKESKQDESGMPNNRFLAERTGGTYSTLKVQPAELEDSGVYFCASSRRGHTEAFFGQGTRLTVV.